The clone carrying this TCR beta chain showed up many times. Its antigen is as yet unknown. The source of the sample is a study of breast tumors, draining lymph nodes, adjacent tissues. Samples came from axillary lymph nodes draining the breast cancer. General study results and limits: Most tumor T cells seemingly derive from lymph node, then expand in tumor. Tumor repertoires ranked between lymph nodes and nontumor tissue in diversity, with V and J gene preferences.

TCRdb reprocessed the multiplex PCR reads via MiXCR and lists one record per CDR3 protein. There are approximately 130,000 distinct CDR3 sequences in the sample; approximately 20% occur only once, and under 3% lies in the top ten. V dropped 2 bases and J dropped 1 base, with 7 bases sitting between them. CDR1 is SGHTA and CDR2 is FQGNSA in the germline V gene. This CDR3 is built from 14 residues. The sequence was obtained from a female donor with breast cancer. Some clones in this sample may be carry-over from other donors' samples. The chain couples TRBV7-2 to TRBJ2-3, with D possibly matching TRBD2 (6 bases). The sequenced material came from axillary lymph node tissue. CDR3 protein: CASSLRLGTDTQYF. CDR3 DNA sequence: TGTGCCAGCAGCTTACGACTAGGCACAGATACGCAGTATTTT.